This TCR beta chain emerged from a study of vaccination effects on CD4 cells after COVID-19. Subsequent to roughly 10 days of culture, CD4+ T cells were isolated. No vaccinee had earlier SARS-CoV-2 infection, and nucleocapsid antibodies were negative. Days 3 and 7 saw half the medium replaced with IL-2 medium. CDR1 SGDLS and CDR2 YYNGEE come from the germline V gene. The length of the CDR3 is 16 residues. The V end lost 0 bases, the J end lost 0 bases, and 10 bases lay between the germline ends. On this clone: Its cognate antigen is unknown.

The repertoire was sequenced with immunoSEQ multiplex PCR; TCRdb's copy has only in-frame clones and lacks some. The data contain 31,000 or so clones, 70% of them singletons. The TCR comes from a human donor who received a COVID-19 vaccine. The sequencing here drew on CD4+ T cells from PBMCs cultured without peptide, taken before COVID-19 vaccination. The chain links TRBV9 to TRBJ1-3, with D hard to call. CDR3 nucleotides: TGTGCCAGCAGCGTAGATCCAGGCGACTCTGGAAACACCATATATTTT. Its translation is CASSVDPGDSGNTIYF.